This T cell receptor (beta chain) originates from a study of blood T cell repertoires in COVID-19. Study-wide context: Researchers got acute and convalescent COVID-19 samples from the United States, Italy and Spain. PBMCs, B-cell-depleted T cells, or T cells were the source of the cDNA or gDNA that made up the material.

Original data processing: How many nucleated cells were present was estimated from reference gene primer amplification. TCRdb's table, derived via immunoSEQ multiplex PCR, lists solely in-frame clones and lacks some. Clone size and V and J calls were adopted from that table, with D and trimming inferred from the DNA. The table records over 200,000 clones, 75% to 85% of them present only once. Enrolled during active infection, Seattle patients were then followed longitudinally. The TCR originated in a woman in her 30s with COVID-19, enrolled during active disease. Sequencing was carried out using peripheral blood.

The CDR3 is CASSSPGQGRAFF. CDR3 DNA: TGTGCCAGCAGTTCCCCCGGACAGGGACGAGCTTTCTTT. J is TRBJ1-1 and V is TRBV27, with 8 nucleotides matching TRBD1. V gave up 4 bases and J gave up 10 bases; unmatched junction bases: 8. Germline CDR1 MNHEY, CDR2 SMNVEV (reference sequence). This CDR3 is built from 13 residues.